Below, 24 T cell receptor beta chains from the same sample are listed, as sequenced in a study of control samples from healthy donors and cancer patients. Using immunoSEQ multiplex PCR, the repertoire was profiled, and TCRdb retains in-frame clones only, with some absent. The sample has about 140,000 clones, about 89% seen once. Sample: blood. These receptors all come from a man aged 18 to 30 in good health.

The CDR3 region has the DNA TGCGCCAGCAGCGGTCCCTCCGGCTACGAGCAGTACTTC. It translates to CASSGPSGYEQYF. The chain carries TRBV5-1 and TRBJ2-7; D remains unclear. V lost 4 bases, J lost 3 bases, and 11 bases lay in between. CDR1 and CDR2 from the germline V gene are SGHRS and YFSETQ. The CDR3 extends over 13 amino acids.

The rearrangement joins TRBV4-2 to TRBJ2-2; no clear D gene. In germline, CDR1 is LGHNA, CDR2 YNFKEQ. Trimming left V 4 bases short and J 2 bases short, with 26 bases between. The CDR3 is 20 amino acids. The CDR3 DNA is TGTGCCAGCAGCCTAAGGTTGATCCAGACCCAAAACGAAAACACCGGGGAGCTGTTTTTT. It is translated as CASSLRLIQTQNENTGELFF.

Of note for this clone: A read error may account for a junction end that differs from germline. The chain links TRBV19 to TRBJ1-5, with TRBD1 matching over 10 bases. The CDR3 is made up of 17 amino acids. CDR1 and CDR2 from the germline V gene are LNHDA and SQIVND (reference sequence). CDR3 region: CASSTLTGGVGKQPQHF. Here the CDR3 DNA reads TGTGCCAGTAGTACATTGACAGGGGGCGTAGGCAAACAGCCCCAGCATTTT.

On this clone itself: The CDR3 does not end in the conserved phenylalanine or tryptophan, so this is likely a read error. The DNA is left out, because the CDR3 cannot be placed on it with certainty; the CDR3 is given as TCRdb lists it. The chain recombines TRBV12-3 or TRBV12-4 with TRBJ2-3; the DNA was not compared with TRBD1, the D call given in the table. Counting both end residues, the CDR3 totals 9 amino acids. This CDR3 reads CASRGQGSI.

CDR3 sequence: CASSILLGQGASYGYTF. CDR3 bases: TGTGCCAGTAGTATACTCCTTGGACAGGGGGCATCATATGGCTACACCTTC. The chain links TRBV19 to TRBJ1-2; 11 bases line up with TRBD1. V lost 2 bases to trimming and J lost 5 bases; unmatched junction nucleotides: 10. Germline CDR1 reads LNHDA; CDR2 reads SQIVND (reference sequence). The CDR3 has 17 residues.

CDR3 region: CSVLPRNWGPTIYSNYGYTF. The CDR3 DNA reads TGCAGCGTCCTCCCAAGGAATTGGGGGCCTACTATATATTCTAACTATGGCTACACCTTC. This chain joins TRBV29-1 and TRBJ1-2; tentative D call: TRBD1 (6 bases). Deletions cut 6 bases from V and 0 bases from J, with 32 bases between. Germline CDR1 and CDR2: SQVTM and ANQGSEA. The CDR3 covers 20 residues.

This clone appeared once. The gene calls are TRBV24-1 and TRBJ1-2, with D hard to call. Deletions cut 0 bases from V and 7 bases from J, with 8 bases between. Germline V gene sequence: CDR1 KGHDR, CDR2 SFDVKD. This CDR3 spans 13 amino acids. The CDR3 reads CATSDLWGTGYTF. Written as DNA, the CDR3 is TGTGCCACCAGTGATTTGTGGGGAACTGGCTACACCTTC.

V usage is TRBV11-3 and J usage is TRBJ2-7; D tentatively reads TRBD1 or TRBD2 (5 bases each). Germline CDR1 SGHNT, CDR2 YENEEA. The CDR3 has 12 residues. Trimming removed 1 base from V and 7 bases from J, with 8 bases in between. CDR3 bases: TGTGCCAGCAGCTTAGTGGGGGAGGAGCAGTACTTC. Translation gives CASSLVGEEQYF.

The chain carries TRBV10-3 and TRBJ2-1; D remains unclear. The CDR3 contains 16 residues. The V gene's germline CDR1 is ENHRY and CDR2 SYGVKD. Deletions cut 0 bases from V and 0 bases from J, with 9 bases between. Here the CDR3 reads CAISESSRSSYNEQFF. In DNA, the CDR3 is TGTGCCATCAGTGAGTCTAGCAGGAGCTCCTACAATGAGCAGTTCTTC.

This clone was picked up one time. This rearrangement joins TRBV6-5 to TRBJ1-2; 8 bases fit TRBD1. The germline V gene has CDR1 MNHEY and CDR2 SVGAGI. The CDR3 covers 15 residues. Trimming cost V 5 bases and J 3 bases; bases outside gene matches: 8. This CDR3 reads CASSTRQGFDYGYTF. CDR3 nucleotides: TGTGCCAGCAGTACCAGACAGGGGTTCGACTATGGCTACACCTTC.

The V and J genes are TRBV27 and TRBJ1-5; D is ambiguous. In germline, CDR1 is MNHEY, CDR2 SMNVEV (reference sequence). This CDR3 contains 13 residues. Trimming removed 2 bases from V and 4 bases from J, with 6 bases in between. The CDR3 region has the DNA TGTGCCAGCAGTTTAGGGCAGAATCAGCCCCAGCATTTT. Its translation is CASSLGQNQPQHF.

The rearrangement uses TRBV5-5 and TRBJ1-1; a weak D match, TRBD1 (5 bases). CDR3 length: 11 residues. Germline loops: CDR1 SGHKS, CDR2 YYEKEE (reference sequence). Trimming removed 2 bases from V and 10 bases from J, with 9 bases in between. The CDR3 DNA is TGTGCCAGCAGCTTTGGGAGGGGAGCTTTCTTT. This gives the protein CASSFGRGAFF.

This clone has only one observation. The gene calls are TRBV3-1 (or the pseudogene TRBV3-2) and TRBJ2-2, with D possibly TRBD1 on 6 matching bases. The V end lost 4 bases, the J end lost 0 bases, and 15 bases lay between the germline ends. Germline CDR1 is LGHDT and CDR2 is YNNKEL (reference sequence). This CDR3 is built from 17 residues. The CDR3 DNA sequence: TGTGCCAGCAGCCCCCATCCGGACAGATCGAACACCGGGGAGCTGTTTTTT. Amino acid sequence: CASSPHPDRSNTGELFF.

The chain is built from TRBV5-1 and TRBJ2-5; D possibly matches TRBD1 or TRBD2 (6 bases each). The CDR3 has 14 amino acids. From germline, CDR1 is SGHRS and CDR2 YFSETQ. Trimming left V 4 bases short and J 1 base short, with 11 bases between. Here the CDR3 reads CASSEGGPQETQYF. CDR3 sequence (DNA): TGCGCCAGCAGCGAGGGGGGCCCCCAAGAGACCCAGTACTTC.

This clone turned up a few times. The rearrangement links TRBV4-2 to TRBJ2-6; D not certain. V was shortened by 0 bases and J by 0 bases, with 6 bases between the two germline ends. The CDR3 is 16 residues long. From germline, CDR1 is LGHNA and CDR2 YNFKEQ. The CDR3 spells CASSQDTGSGANVLTF. The DNA of the CDR3 is TGTGCCAGCAGCCAAGATACGGGCTCTGGGGCCAACGTCCTGACTTTC.

The V and J genes are TRBV19 and TRBJ1-5; D remains ambiguous. The CDR3 loop spans 14 amino acids. V was clipped by 6 bases and J by 3 bases, with 12 bases between them. CDR1 and CDR2 (germline): LNHDA, SQIVND (reference sequence). CDR3 in DNA: TGTGCCAGTAGCCCAGGACGGAACAATCAGCCCCAGCATTTT. Encoded protein: CASSPGRNNQPQHF.

This chain joins TRBV9 and TRBJ2-3, with 7 bases fitting TRBD2. Per the germline V gene, CDR1 is SGDLS and CDR2 is YYNGEE. Trimming took 1 base from V and 2 from J; bases not matched to a gene: 7. This CDR3 has 16 amino acids. The CDR3 here is CASSVRSSGITDTQYF. The CDR3 region has the DNA TGTGCCAGCAGCGTACGATCTAGCGGAATCACAGATACGCAGTATTTT.

This chain's CDR3 is CASSQDFGGTNEKLFF. The CDR3 DNA is TGTGCCAGCAGCCAAGATTTCGGGGGGACTAATGAAAAACTGTTTTTT. V gene TRBV14 combines with J gene TRBJ1-4; a weak D match, TRBD1 (5 bases). In germline, CDR1 is SGHDN, CDR2 FVKESK. The CDR3 is 16 residues long. V was cut by 0 bases and J by 2 bases, with 10 bases left in between.

The chain couples TRBV7-9 to TRBJ2-7; 7 bases match TRBD1. From germline, CDR1 is SEHNR and CDR2 FQNEAQ (reference sequence). The CDR3 has 16 amino acids. With V trimmed by 4 bases and J by 2 bases, 11 bases remained unmatched. CDR3 sequence reads: CASSSPGGQGAYEQYF. The CDR3 DNA is TGTGCCAGCAGCTCTCCCGGCGGTCAGGGGGCCTACGAGCAGTACTTC.

This clone was detected a few times. The V and J genes are TRBV4-1 and TRBJ2-7, with 9 nucleotides matching TRBD1. Germline values: CDR1 MGHRA, CDR2 YSYEKL. Trimming took 0 bases from V and 4 from J; bases not matched to a gene: 7. The CDR3 is 16 residues long. The CDR3 nucleotides read TGCGCCAGCAGCCAAGAACCGGGACAGGGTCCTTACGAGCAGTACTTC. This sequence encodes CASSQEPGQGPYEQYF.

The chain is built from TRBV5-4 and TRBJ2-2; 9 bases are a match to TRBD1. Per germline, CDR1 SGHNT and CDR2 YYREEE (reference sequence). The J segment lost 5 bases and the V segment lost 3 bases, leaving 2 bases of the junction unmatched. The CDR3 length is 14 residues. This CDR3 reads CASSWGQGTGELFF. DNA of the CDR3: TGTGCCAGCAGCTGGGGACAGGGAACCGGGGAGCTGTTTTTT. Full variable domain (rest looked up from reference TRBV5-4 and TRBJ2-2): ETGVTQSPTHLIKTRGQQVTLRCSSQSGHNTVSWYQQALGQGPQFIFQYYREEENGRGNFPPRFSGLQFPNYSSELNVNALELDDSALYLCASSWGQGTGELFFGEGSRLTVL.

The chain employs TRBV27 and TRBJ1-4; possibly TRBD1 for D (6 bases). Trimming stripped 5 bases from V and 6 bases from J, with 16 bases between. The germline gives CDR1 MNHEY, CDR2 SMNVEV (reference sequence). The CDR3 is 15 residues long. DNA for the CDR3: TGTGCCAGCAGTCCCGTGGACAGTTACCATGAAAAACTGTTTTTT. It codes for CASSPVDSYHEKLFF.

The rearrangement joins TRBV2 to TRBJ2-7; TRBD1 matches at 7 bases. From germline, CDR1 is SNHLY and CDR2 FYNNEI. The CDR3 loop spans 16 amino acids. After removal of 5 bases from V and 0 bases from J, the junction contained 10 bases not matched to a gene. CDR3 sequence reads: CASSSFRTGISYEQYF. The CDR3 DNA reads as TGTGCCAGCAGTTCCTTTAGGACAGGCATCTCCTACGAGCAGTACTTC.

This clone was seen only a few times. The chain is built from TRBV14 and TRBJ2-7; D perhaps matches TRBD1 (6 bases). Germline V CDR1 and CDR2: SGHDN, FVKESK. The germline V and J ends were trimmed by 0 bases and 0 bases, with 12 bases remaining between them. This CDR3 contains 16 residues. The CDR3 nucleotides are TGTGCCAGCAGCCAAGACGGGGCCAGGGGCTCCTACGAGCAGTACTTC. It specifies CASSQDGARGSYEQYF.